This TCR beta chain was obtained from a study of blood T cell repertoires in COVID-19. As for the study in general: There were acute and convalescent COVID-19 samples, and they came from the United States, Italy and Spain.

Clones were sequenced by immunoSEQ multiplex PCR, and TCRdb holds only the in-frame ones, with some missing. The sample includes approximately 290,000 clones, about 85% seen only once; the top ten take about 1%. This CDR3 has 15 amino acids. Trimming removed 3 bases from V and 5 bases from J, with 16 bases in between. Germline lookup yields CDR1 SGHAT and CDR2 FQNNGV. This chain uses TRBV11-2 with TRBJ1-1; maybe TRBD1 (6 bases). The sequence came from a human donor with COVID-19, enrolled during active disease. The donor label of this sample is uncertain. Sequencing was carried out using peripheral blood. The DNA of the CDR3 is TGTGCCAGCAGCTTCCCTTACAGGGAGTGGACTGAAGCTTTCTTT. This encodes CASSFPYREWTEAFF.